The 8 T cell receptor beta chains given below trace back to one sample, sequenced in a study of tumor and adjacent non-tumor tissue in lung cancer. No cell sorting was done before RNA was extracted from the tissue. More than 3 cm separated this lung sample from the edge of the tumor. Three rounds of nested PCR, following a modified ARM-PCR protocol, produced the TCRbeta library. Each CDR3 protein is one row after TCRdb ran MiXCR on the multiplex PCR reads. The sample has some 100,000 distinct CDR3 sequences, around three quarters seen once. The sequenced sample consisted of distant non-tumor lung tissue. The receptors originated from a man in his sixties with small cell lung cancer.

The rearrangement uses TRBV7-9 and TRBJ2-7; no reliable D call. Deletions cut 5 bases from V and 0 bases from J, with 20 bases between. CDR1 and CDR2 (germline): SEHNR, FQNEAQ (reference sequence). There are 17 residues in the CDR3. The CDR3 sequence is CASSMGGWSLSSYEQYF. Written as DNA, the CDR3 is TGTGCCAGCAGCATGGGCGGTTGGTCATTGAGCTCCTACGAGCAGTACTTC.

This clonotype showed up just once. The junction differs from germline at one of its ends, possibly a read error. V and J are TRBV29-1 and TRBJ2-2; 8 bases line up with TRBD1. The germline V gene has CDR1 SQVTM and CDR2 ANQGSEA. This CDR3 has 16 amino acids. The CDR3 loop is CSVARGRTGSIGDLFF. In nucleotides, the CDR3 is TGCAGCGTTGCAAGGGGTCGGACAGGGAGTATCGGGGACCTGTTTTTT.

With respect to this clonotype: This is likely a read error, given that the CDR3 carries no conserved phenylalanine or tryptophan at its end. The chain joins TRBV10-3 to TRBJ1-1; D uncertain. The V end lost 11 bases, the J end lost 0 bases, and 16 bases lay between the germline ends. This CDR3 comprises 14 residues. In germline, CDR1 is ENHRY, CDR2 SYGVKD. The CDR3 spells CAVTRSTMNTEAFL. The CDR3 DNA reads as TGTGCCGTCACCCGGAGTACAATGAACACTGAAGCTTTCTTA.

Turning to this clonotype: Germline is not matched at one junction end, which may reflect a read error. The chain combines TRBV5-8 with TRBJ1-3; TRBD1 agrees at 7 bases. CDR3 size: 14 residues. Germline assignment: CDR1 SGHTS and CDR2 YDEGEE. The CDR3 region is CASRDDRAGSTIYF. DNA of the CDR3: TGTGCCAGCAGAGATGACAGGGCTGGAAGCACCATATATTTT.

Turning to this clonotype: One end of the junction fails to match germline, which may point to a read error. This CDR3 is CVNSPRNLTSGRGEQFF. The CDR3 nucleotides read TGTGTCAACAGCCCTCGGAACCTGACTAGCGGGAGGGGTGAGCAGTTCTTT. The chain combines TRBV4-2 with TRBJ2-1; TRBD2 matches at 14 bases. Per germline, CDR1 LGHNA and CDR2 YNFKEQ. CDR3 length equals 17 residues.

This clonotype showed up just once. At one boundary the junction diverges from the germline segment, which might be a read error. The chain combines TRBV6-5 with TRBJ1-1; TRBD1 agrees at 8 bases. CDR3 size: 14 residues. Germline CDR1 reads MNHEY; CDR2 reads SVGAGI. The CDR3 nucleotides read TGTACCAGCAACTCCCAGGGGGCGGACACTAAAGCTTTCTTT. It yields the protein CTSNSQGADTKAFF.

With respect to this clonotype: One end of the junction varies from germline; a read error may be responsible. The chain has TRBV29-1 and TRBJ1-2, with 7 bases matching TRBD1. Looked up from germline, CDR1 is SQVTM and CDR2 is ANQGSEA. The CDR3 is 15 residues long. CDR3 in amino acids: CSVGGGDRDWYDYTF. The CDR3 DNA reads as TGCAGCGTTGGTGGGGGAGACAGGGATTGGTATGACTACACATTC.

This clonotype appeared a single time. The junction departs from germline at one end; a sequencing error may be responsible. V is TRBV4-2 and J is TRBJ2-2; a weak D match, TRBD2 (5 bases). Germline V lookup: CDR1 LGHNA, CDR2 YNFKEQ. The CDR3 sequence is 15 residues long. The CDR3 spells CAGSLPGLNIGELFF. CDR3 coding DNA: TGTGCCGGCAGCCTGCCCGGACTGAACATCGGGGAGCTGTTTTTT.